The 11 T cell receptor beta chains presented below share a single source sample, sequenced in a study of T cells and Merkel cell carcinoma outcomes. Data came from immunoSEQ multiplex PCR; TCRdb stores just in-frame clones and leaves some out. This table holds 15,000 to 25,000 clones, roughly 87% found once. The sample comprised tumor tissue from Merkel cell carcinoma. The receptors were gathered from a human donor with Merkel cell carcinoma.

In this sample, this clone turned up a few times. The chain combines TRBV5-1 with TRBJ2-6, with 7 positions matching TRBD2. This CDR3 has 18 amino acids. Germline CDR1 SGHRS, CDR2 YFSETQ. Trimming removed 1 base from V and 0 bases from J; junction bases left unmatched: 7. The CDR3 reads CASSLNGRGASGANVLTF. The CDR3 DNA follows: TGCGCCAGCAGCTTGAATGGGAGGGGAGCCTCTGGGGCCAACGTCCTGACTTTC.

The chain links TRBV19 to TRBJ1-4; no definite D call. This CDR3 contains 12 residues. V shed 3 bases and J shed 8 bases, with 7 bases lying between them. Looked up from germline, CDR1 is LNHDA and CDR2 is SQIVND (reference sequence). CDR3 sequence: CASSIEEEKLFF. CDR3 in DNA: TGTGCCAGTAGTATTGAGGAAGAAAAACTGTTTTTT. The full variable domain, rest sourced from reference TRBV19 and TRBJ1-4, is DGGITQSPKYLFRKEGQNVTLSCEQNLNHDAMYWYRQDPGQGLRLIYYSQIVNDFQKGDIAEGYSVSREKKESFPLTVTSAQKNPTAFYLCASSIEEEKLFFGSGTQLSVL.

This chain joins TRBV19 and TRBJ1-2; TRBD1 is a possible D gene (5 bases). The length of the CDR3 is 13 residues. Trimming took off 2 bases at V and 7 bases at J, with 11 bases between the two ends. Germline V lookup: CDR1 LNHDA, CDR2 SQIVND (reference sequence). The CDR3 DNA reads TGTGCCAGTAGTATATCCCAGGGCACTGGCTACACCTTC. Translated, it gives CASSISQGTGYTF. The whole variable domain, remainder taken from reference TRBV19 and TRBJ1-2, is DGGITQSPKYLFRKEGQNVTLSCEQNLNHDAMYWYRQDPGQGLRLIYYSQIVNDFQKGDIAEGYSVSREKKESFPLTVTSAQKNPTAFYLCASSISQGTGYTFGSGTRLTVV.

Details on this clone: At one end, the junction sequence differs from germline, possibly due to a read error. The chain carries TRBV6-5 and TRBJ1-5, with TRBD1 as a possible D gene (5 bases). CDR3 size: 14 residues. Germline V gives CDR1 MNHEY, CDR2 SVGAGI. In DNA form, the CDR3 reads TGTGCCAGTTCCCAGGAGGGACCCAATCAACCCCAGCATTTT. It codes for CASSQEGPNQPQHF.

V is TRBV7-3 and J is TRBJ2-2; D is possibly TRBD1 or TRBD2 (6 bases each). The CDR3 covers 15 residues. Trimming pared 5 bases from V and 5 bases from J, leaving 15 bases between. From germline, CDR1 is SGHTA and CDR2 FQGTGA. CDR3 residues: CASSRQGGWTGELFF. Written as DNA, the CDR3 is TGTGCCAGCAGCCGACAAGGGGGGTGGACCGGGGAGCTGTTTTTT.

The J gene is TRBJ2-1, the V gene TRBV18; 11 positions match TRBD1. Per the germline V gene, CDR1 is KGHSH and CDR2 is LQKENI. The CDR3 runs to 15 residues. V trimming: 2 bases; J trimming: 7 bases; junction bases outside the gene matches: 4. The CDR3, as DNA: TGTGCCAGCTCACCATGGGACAGGGGGGGGAATGAGCAGTTCTTC. Its translation is CASSPWDRGGNEQFF. The variable domain in full, with the rest retrieved from reference TRBV18 and TRBJ2-1, is NAGVMQNPRHLVRRRGQEARLRCSPMKGHSHVYWYRQLPEEGLKFMVYLQKENIIDESGMPKERFSAEFPKEGPSILRIQQVVRGDSAAYFCASSPWDRGGNEQFFGPGTRLTVL.

V usage is TRBV18 and J usage is TRBJ2-5; D may be TRBD2 (5 bases). V lost 6 bases to trimming and J lost 2 bases, with 19 bases between them. The CDR3 consists of 16 residues. In germline, CDR1 is KGHSH, CDR2 LQKENI. CDR3 protein: CASSPLPRGLQETQYF. The CDR3 DNA follows: TGTGCCAGCTCCCCCCTACCCCGGGGTCTTCAAGAGACCCAGTACTTC.

This clone was seen more than once but under ten times. V gene TRBV19 combines with J gene TRBJ1-3; 9 bases are shared with TRBD1. Germline V CDR1 and CDR2: LNHDA, SQIVND (reference sequence). Losses at the gene ends were 9 bases for V and 3 bases for J; bases not matched to a gene: 6. This CDR3 comprises 14 residues. The CDR3 DNA is TGTGCCAGCGTGGACAGGGGCTTTGGAAACACCATATATTTT. This translates into CASVDRGFGNTIYF.

This rearrangement joins TRBV5-1 to TRBJ1-6; tentative D call: TRBD1 (5 bases). Trimming shortened V by 2 bases and J by 13 bases, and 19 bases separated the two germline ends. The CDR3 length is 15 residues. Germline V gene sequence: CDR1 SGHRS, CDR2 YFSETQ. CDR3: CASSLGHVRFGPLHF. Written as DNA, the CDR3 is TGCGCCAGCAGCTTAGGACACGTTCGTTTTGGGCCCCTCCACTTT. The full variable domain, rest sourced from reference TRBV5-1 and TRBJ1-6, is KAGVTQTPRYLIKTRGQQVTLSCSPISGHRSVSWYQQTPGQGLQFLFEYFSETQRNKGNFPGRFSGRQFSNSRSEMNVSTLELGDSALYLCASSLGHVRFGPLHFGNGTRLTVT.

The chain joins TRBV13 to TRBJ1-2, with 7 bases fitting TRBD1. The CDR3 loop spans 13 amino acids. Germline V gene sequence: CDR1 PRHDT, CDR2 FYEKMQ (reference sequence). Trimming at V came to 6 bases and at J to 5 bases, leaving 6 bases not matched to a gene. The CDR3 loop is CASRRDSMYGYTF. The CDR3 bases are TGTGCCAGCAGGCGGGACAGTATGTATGGCTACACCTTC.

This chain connects TRBV13 to TRBJ1-1; D not resolved. Germline CDR1 and CDR2: PRHDT and FYEKMQ (reference sequence). With 6 bases removed from V and 9 bases from J, the gap between germline ends came to 20 bases. The CDR3 is 14 amino acids. The CDR3 protein is CASRFGRQSGKAFF. The CDR3 region has the DNA TGTGCCAGCAGATTCGGACGCCAAAGTGGGAAAGCTTTCTTT.